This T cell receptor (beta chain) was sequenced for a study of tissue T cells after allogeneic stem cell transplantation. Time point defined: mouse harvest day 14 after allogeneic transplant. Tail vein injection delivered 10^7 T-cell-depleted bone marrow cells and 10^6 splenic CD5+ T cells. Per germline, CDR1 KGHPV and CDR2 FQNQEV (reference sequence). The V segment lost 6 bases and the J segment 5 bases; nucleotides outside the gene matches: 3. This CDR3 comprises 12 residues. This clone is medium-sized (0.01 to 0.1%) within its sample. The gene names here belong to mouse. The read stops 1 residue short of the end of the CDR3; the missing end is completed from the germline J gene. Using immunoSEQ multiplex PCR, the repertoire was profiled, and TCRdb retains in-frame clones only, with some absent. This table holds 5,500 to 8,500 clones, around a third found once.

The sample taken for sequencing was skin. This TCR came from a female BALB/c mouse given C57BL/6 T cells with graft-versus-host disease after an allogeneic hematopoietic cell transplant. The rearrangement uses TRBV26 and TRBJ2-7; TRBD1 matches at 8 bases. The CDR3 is CASSLDRDEQYF. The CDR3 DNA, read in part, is TGTGCCAGCAGCCTGGACAGGGATGAACAGTAC.